This T cell receptor (beta chain) comes out of a study of shared clonotypes between healthy human individuals. Naive CD8 cells lacked CD45RO and underwent positive selection for CCR7, leaving out terminally differentiated effector memory CD45RA+ cells. The CDR3 is made up of 15 amino acids. Trimming took 0 bases from V and 4 from J; bases not matched to a gene: 6. Germline lookup yields CDR1 SGHDT and CDR2 YYEEEE. The assay was immunoSEQ multiplex PCR, and TCRdb's table has in-frame clones only and misses some. Here the sample spans some 600,000 clones, 96% being singletons. The chain recombines TRBV5-6 with TRBJ2-5; 7 nucleotides match TRBD2. Sequencing input: naive CD8+ T cells sorted from blood. The TCR was taken from a woman aged 25 to 39 in good health. The CDR3 reads CASSLEGGLRETQYF. The CDR3 DNA sequence: TGTGCCAGCAGCTTGGAGGGAGGGCTACGAGAGACCCAGTACTTC. The full variable domain, in which reference TRBV5-6 and TRBJ2-5 provide the parts outside the CDR3, is DAGVTQSPTHLIKTRGQQVTLRCSPKSGHDTVSWYQQALGQGPQFIFQYYEEEERQRGNFPDRFSGHQFPNYSSELNVNALLLGDSALYLCASSLEGGLRETQYFGPGTRLLVL.